The present entry profiles one T cell receptor beta chain with its context. CDR1 DFQATT and CDR2 SNEGSKA come from the germline V gene (reference sequence). Deletions cut 5 bases from V and 2 bases from J, with 7 bases between. The CDR3 totals 11 residues. The data belong to a study of blood T cell repertoires in COVID-19. The wider study: In each case, the material was cDNA or gDNA derived from T cells, B-cell-depleted T cells, or PBMCs.

Original processing notes: Nucleated cell counts were estimated from reference gene primer amplification. Assay: immunoSEQ multiplex PCR; the TCRdb copy retains only in-frame clones and omits some. That table supplies the V and J calls and clone size; D and trimming were determined from the DNA. The sample carries approximately 270,000 clones, 89% recorded once. The sample consisted of PBMCs or T cells enriched from blood (not recorded which). The source of this sequence is a woman in her fifties or sixties who had recovered from COVID-19. V gene TRBV20-1 combines with J gene TRBJ2-7; tentative D call: TRBD2 (6 bases). Here the CDR3 reads CSAGGTYEQYF. The CDR3 DNA is TGCAGTGCTGGCGGGACCTACGAGCAGTACTTC.